This T cell receptor beta chain was recorded in a study of cytomegalovirus exposure and HLA in healthy donors (dated by TCRdb to between 2016 and 2019). With respect to the entire study: An earlier analysis of more than 550 of the donors reported about 260 Gb of sequence data and approximately 120 million unique TCR beta sequences obtained from about 200 million T cells. Roughly 300 gigabases of sequencing data and approximately 92 million unique TCR sequences made up an early release that covered nearly 650 HLA-typed donors. Among the approximately 430 genotyped donors, approximately 76% belonged to the genetic ancestry cluster associated with self-reported Caucasian donors. The aim of the study was to test whether cataloging public T cell receptors could identify signatures of past pathogen exposure. The study used immunosequencing to profile the T cell repertoires of more than 650 subjects and linked those repertoires to cytomegalovirus serostatus. Along with the approximately 650-subject first cohort, a separate validation cohort of over a hundred different subjects was used. High-throughput TCR immunosequencing, statistical association of individual TCRs with disease status, and machine learning were combined to predict cytomegalovirus infection status. A later analysis re-examined previously published TCR beta repertoires from 500 to 700 donors and added high-resolution HLA genotyping to investigate patterns of TCR occurrence. The later analysis used no new phenotypic data to find candidate immune exposures, relying instead on TCR beta sequences and their occurrence across donors. An earlier analysis of about 620 of the donors applied high-throughput TCR beta sequencing to assess whether each TCR beta V gene segment acted as functional or pseudogenic. Alongside the repertoire data, information on donor age, sex, ethnicity and CMV serostatus was compiled. A later genetic analysis took genome-wide SNP genotypes for about 65% of the 666 donors and used that subset as a discovery cohort. Every repertoire in the discovery cohort had been generated on one and the same sequencing platform. Both class I and class II loci were covered by HLA typing, at four-digit resolution. Typing coverage varied by locus: roughly 620-640 donors for A, B, C, DRB1 and DQB1; about 520 for DQA1; about 600 for DPA1; roughly 450 for DPB1. A few DR-DQ haplotypes were treated as single units for association and clustering because of strong linkage in the cohort. Among around 400 genotyped donors of the cohort, an average of around 250,000 unique TCR beta nucleotide sequences was sequenced per donor, of which about 18% were non-productive.

Library preparation was by the immunoSEQ multiplex PCR assay. For the multiplex PCR, a mixture combining 60 forward primers for TCR Vbeta segments and 13 reverse primers for TCR Jbeta segments was used. The CDR3 region of rearranged TCR beta genes was amplified from genomic DNA by a multiplex PCR assay. Amplified TCR beta libraries were sequenced as 87-base-pair reads on the Illumina HiSeq System. Concerning the study's data processing: In a later analysis, 77 million or so unique TCR beta chains were counted across the approximately 620 repertoires, and roughly 11 million of these chains were shared by at least two donors. A nearest-neighbor algorithm error-corrected the raw reads and collapsed the reads into unique sequences, merging closely related sequences to remove PCR and sequencing errors. V, D and J gene segments were assigned by aligning CDR3 sequences to IMGT reference sequences. For a sequence to be retained, a match of at least six nucleotides to both a V gene segment and a J gene segment was required. Rearrangements were called productive when the CDR3 lacked stop codons and stayed in frame with V and J; all others were non-productive. CDR3 was defined according to IMGT convention as the region running from the second conserved V-encoded cysteine to the conserved J-encoded phenylalanine. In an earlier analysis of more than 550 of the donors, sequences lacking an unambiguous match to a single V gene segment were excluded. An earlier analysis of several hundred of the donors called V segments functional above 56.7% productive rearrangements and segregating when the between-donor standard deviation exceeded 5%. A statistical classification framework was built to diagnose cytomegalovirus status from the catalog of TCR beta chain sequences. In a later analysis, V and J genes were assigned by comparing TCR nucleotide sequences against IMGT/GENE-DB human TR gene sequences. A later analysis assigned CDR3 sequences and most-parsimonious VDJ recombination scenarios with the TCRdist pipeline. In a later analysis, every TCR beta chain was defined by the combination of its CDR3 amino acid sequence and its V-gene family, and reads without a unique V-gene family were dropped. In a later analysis, fewer than 650 highly shared, low-generation-probability nucleotide sequences were removed to address suspected cross-contamination and a sequencing artifact. A later analysis calculated a clonal expansion index for each public chain from normalized within-repertoire ranks of inferred template counts. Generation probabilities in a later analysis came from a VDJ recombination model fitted to out-of-frame rearrangements, and those results were checked against IGoR. A later analysis scored TCR-TCR, TCR-HLA and TCR-CMV co-occurrence with hypergeometric tests, applying a repertoire-size bias correction to TCR pairs. To estimate false discovery rates, a later analysis permuted the HLA or CMV assignments 20 times. In a later analysis, co-occurring TCRs were grouped using DBSCAN, and TCRdist sequence similarity was added for clustering within HLA-allele-positive subsets. For co-occurrence clustering, repertoires with fewer than 30,000 or more than 120,000 public chains were excluded, along with a handful of repertoires with anomalous nucleotide sharing. Entries here come from immuneACCESS through TCRdb and include only in-frame sequences with V and J called. Some clones fail to appear in such tables; in the studies checked, an unresolved V gene covers under half of the shortfall, and the cause of the remainder is unknown. D and trimming come from the DNA, and the V and J calls and clone size come from that table. In this sample the table shows roughly 150,000 clones, around 80% of which occur a single time. The ten largest clones represent under 2% of the sample.

The cohort comprised more than 550 healthy bone marrow donors. At the time of sampling, all cohort members were nominally healthy, though unrecorded immune exposures were likely present. The donor was CMV seronegative and was included in the group of around 320 seronegative cohort members. Each donor provided a peripheral blood sample, and peripheral blood mononuclear cells were used for TCR beta sequencing. The Qiagen DNeasy Blood Extraction Kit was used to extract genomic DNA from the blood cell samples. Concerning this clone itself: No antigen is known for it. The record has no base qualities; no much larger clone is one base away. Other DNA sequences in this specimen translate into the identical CDR3.

V lost 3 bases and J lost 8 bases; the stretch between them is 13 bases long. Taken from cysteine to phenylalanine, the CDR3 has 13 residues. Of all the DNA, just the CDR3 is kept, 39 bases in frame from base 1. CDR1 KGHSH and CDR2 LQKENI were looked up in the germline V gene. The research as a whole found: When HLA alleles, especially DR and DQ, strongly co-occurred, TCR associations were difficult to assign to individual alleles. While some public TCRs were present in many individuals, most TCR sequences turned up only very rarely across donors. Some IMGT-functional V segments, including TRBV6-2 and TRBV6-3, could not be told apart with the 87-base-pair reads, so those segments were excluded. Because counts were too low, roughly 18 rarely observed V segments, including chromosome 9 orphons, were left out of the earlier analysis of a few hundred of the donors. Because some donors lacked HLA typing at each locus, the association tests relied only on the typed subset. According to a later genetic analysis, donors in an Asian-associated ancestry cluster had fewer N-insertions in productive TCRs than the approximately 670-donor mean. A cluster of highly shared sequence variants was judged likely to be a technical artifact of the sequencing pipeline. A later analysis reported that several top co-occurrence clusters appeared linked to parvovirus B19, influenza, CMV and Epstein-Barr virus. A further reported finding was that TCR beta sequences accurately predicted the HLA-A and HLA-B alleles for most subjects in the first cohort. A later genetic analysis associated a missense DCLRE1C variant with V-gene and J-gene trimming of TCR beta chains, and an independent cohort replicated the association. Immune exposure information for the cohort was limited to CMV serostatus. In both the original and validation cohorts, the classifier was reported to diagnose cytomegalovirus status with high specificity and sensitivity. Specific HLA alleles were associated with 15,000 to 20,000 TCR beta sequences at a false discovery rate of 0.05 in a later analysis. In a later analysis, HLA-associated TCR beta chains showed more clonal expansion and lower generation probabilities than non-associated chains that were equally common. The authors suggested that the approach could potentially be generalized to other disease states and immunological phenotypes. In vitro tests confirmed that a few of the cytomegalovirus-associated TCR beta chains recognize cytomegalovirus antigens. Broadly in line with IMGT annotations, most TCR beta V segments showed up in productive rearrangements about 90% or about 30% of the time in an earlier analysis of roughly 590 of the donors. In a later analysis, most CMV-associated TCR beta chains were found to appear HLA-restricted, with HLA associations seemingly driven largely by CMV exposure. The cohort was sequenced for TCR beta chains only, and without alpha or paired-chain data the features that could be detected were limited. The study listed 164 TCR beta chains as associated with cytomegalovirus. Correlated functional status among segregating V segments might be attributable to linkage disequilibrium, but an unknown experimental factor could not be ruled out. A later analysis found that TCR association rates varied across HLA loci, with DRB1 alleles showing the most associated TCRs and HLA-C alleles the fewest. Presence/absence analyses assumed roughly uniform sequencing depth across donors, an assumption that may not hold.

This sequence was found in a woman aged 18-29 years in good health and CMV-seronegative. This chain is built from TRBV18 and TRBJ1-2; the D gene is perhaps TRBD1, from 5 matching bases. Sequencing was performed on PBMCs. The sequenced DNA is TGTGCCAGCTCACCGTCGGACACACGAGGCTACACCTTC. Translation gives CASSPSDTRGYTF.